This TCR beta chain was sequenced in a study of blood T cell repertoires in COVID-19. Study-wide background: The origin of the acute and convalescent COVID-19 samples was the United States, Italy and Spain. Sources were T cells, B-cell-depleted T cells, or PBMCs; the material itself was cDNA or gDNA.

The authors' processing: Amplifying reference gene primers gave estimates of nucleated cell counts. Using immunoSEQ multiplex PCR, the repertoire was profiled, and TCRdb retains in-frame clones only, with some absent. Clone size and V and J calls were adopted from that table, with D and trimming inferred from the DNA. The repertoire consists of roughly 140,000 clones, with 75% to 85% occurring once and the leading ten covering roughly 13%. Trimming removed 2 bases from V and 0 bases from J, with 10 bases in between. The length of the CDR3 is 16 residues. Germline loops: CDR1 LNHDA, CDR2 SQIVND (reference sequence).

The rearrangement uses TRBV19 and TRBJ2-2; no clear D. The sequenced sample was peripheral blood. The origin of this receptor is a man between 60 and 75 years old with active or convalescent COVID-19. The CDR3 loop is CASSILSTANTGELFF. Here the CDR3 DNA reads TGTGCCAGTAGTATATTATCTACCGCGAACACCGGGGAGCTGTTTTTT.